This TCR beta chain was sequenced for a study of blood T cell repertoires in COVID-19. Across the whole study: Italy, Spain and the United States were the sources of the convalescent and acute COVID-19 samples. From T cells, B-cell-depleted T cells, or PBMCs came the material, which was cDNA or gDNA.

The authors' processing: Amplification with reference gene primers provided the estimates of nucleated cell counts. Clones were sequenced by immunoSEQ multiplex PCR, and TCRdb holds only the in-frame ones, with some missing. V, J and clone size were drawn from that table, and D and trimming were deduced from the DNA. The repertoire consists of 75,000 to 95,000 clones, with 84% occurring once and the leading ten covering 6.3%. The receptor comes from a man between 60 and 75 years old with acute or convalescent COVID-19. Source material: peripheral blood.

The DNA for the CDR3 is TGTGCCACCAGTAATGCGAGACAGGGAAACACTGAAGCTTTCTTT. The encoded protein is CATSNARQGNTEAFF. The chain employs TRBV24-1 and TRBJ1-1; 7 bases are a match to TRBD1. The CDR3 is 15 residues long. Losses at the gene ends were 6 bases for V and 2 bases for J; bases not matched to a gene: 8. Looked up from germline, CDR1 is KGHDR and CDR2 is SFDVKD.